This T cell receptor beta chain emerged from a study of shared clonotypes between healthy human individuals. Trimming cost V 2 bases and J 6 bases; bases outside gene matches: 11. Germline CDR1 reads SGDLS; CDR2 reads YYNGEE. This CDR3 is built from 18 residues. General observations from the study: The study found about 4.6% of naive CD4 clonotypes shared across a few donors. Non-shared clonotypes were found to have lower generation probabilities than the clonotypes that were shared by all four of the sorted-subset donors. Researchers found naive subsets generally carried larger estimated richness than memory subsets.

Each sample came from a Caucasian adult donor living in Nashville, Tennessee. In the case of this clone: Its antigen is currently unknown.

Method: immunoSEQ multiplex PCR; TCRdb's copy keeps in-frame clones and lacks some. The sample lists about 960,000 clones, 76% occurring once. The gene calls are TRBV9 and TRBJ2-2; 12 bases align to TRBD1. The sample taken for sequencing was memory CD4+ T cells sorted from blood. Subset noted: CD45RA-negative fraction. This TCR came from a man in his late teens or twenties in good health. CDR3 amino acids: CASSVSPGQGARAGELFF. In nucleotides, the CDR3 is TGTGCCAGCAGCGTTAGCCCGGGACAGGGGGCGCGCGCCGGGGAGCTGTTTTTT.